Shown below are 14 T cell receptor beta chains from a single sample sequenced in a study of cytomegalovirus exposure and HLA in healthy donors. With 60 Vbeta and 13 Jbeta primers, the PCR was carried out. Profiled with immunoSEQ multiplex PCR; TCRdb holds only in-frame clones, not every one. The sample gives 120,000 or so clones, about two thirds of which show up once; more than 3% is in the top ten. Sequencing input: PBMCs. The source is a man aged 30-40 years in good health and CMV-seronegative.

This clone was counted once. No DNA is shown, since the ends of the CDR3 on it are uncertain; the CDR3 is the one TCRdb lists. The chain combines TRBV19 with TRBJ1-2. Germline V lookup: CDR1 LNHDA, CDR2 SQIVND (reference sequence). Inclusive of both ends, the CDR3 amounts to 14 amino acids. CDR3: CASAVGGGNYGHTF.

The chain links TRBV4-2 to TRBJ2-6, with 9 bases fitting TRBD1. The CDR3 is 17 amino acids. Germline lookup yields CDR1 LGHNA and CDR2 YNFKEQ. J was trimmed by 2 bases and V by 4 bases; bases with no gene match: 6. CDR3 loop: CASSPIGQGTGANVLTF. The CDR3 bases are TGTGCCAGCAGCCCCATAGGACAGGGGACTGGGGCCAACGTCCTGACTTTC.

The V and J genes are TRBV15 and TRBJ1-1, with 9 bases fitting TRBD1. The length of the CDR3 is 15 residues. The ends lost 5 bases at V and 1 base at J; junction bases unmatched: 5. Germline-derived CDR1 and CDR2 are LNHNV and YYDKDF (reference sequence). The CDR3 sequence is CATSRTGGWNTEAFF. CDR3 in DNA: TGTGCCACCAGCCGAACAGGGGGCTGGAACACTGAAGCTTTCTTT.

The CDR3 DNA is TGTGCCAGCAGCTTAGGTGTTCTAGCGGAGGCAGATACGCAGTATTTT. Translation: CASSLGVLAEADTQYF. V usage is TRBV7-2 and J usage is TRBJ2-3; 7 bases agree with TRBD2. CDR1 is SGHTA, CDR2 FQGNSA, per germline. This CDR3 has 16 residues. V lost 1 base and J lost 4; bases outside the gene matches: 8.

This chain joins TRBV7-9 and TRBJ2-3, with D maybe TRBD1 (5 bases). The CDR3 is 15 residues long. V was shortened by 6 bases and J by 8 bases, with 21 bases between the two germline ends. The V gene's germline CDR1 is SEHNR and CDR2 FQNEAQ (reference sequence). The DNA for the CDR3 is TGTGCCAGCAGACTACGGGTTGTTGGGGCCGGTACGCAGTATTTT. Its translation: CASRLRVVGAGTQYF. The full variable domain, completed using reference TRBV7-9 and TRBJ2-3, is DTGVSQNPRHKITKRGQNVTFRCDPISEHNRLYWYRQTLGQGPEFLTYFQNEAQLEKSRLLSDRFSAERPKGSFSTLEIQRTEQGDSAMYLCASRLRVVGAGTQYFGPGTRLTVL.

This clone has just a few counts. V gene TRBV7-9 combines with J gene TRBJ1-6, with 7 bases aligning to TRBD1. Germline CDR1 reads SEHNR; CDR2 reads FQNEAQ (reference sequence). This CDR3 is 14 amino acids long. Trimming cost V 8 bases and J 7 bases; bases outside gene matches: 8. The CDR3 nucleotides are TGTGCCAGCGGCGGACAGGTCGACAATTCACCCCTCCACTTT. It codes for CASGGQVDNSPLHF.

The gene calls are TRBV19 and TRBJ2-7; D is uncertain. This CDR3 has 12 amino acids. Trimming took 4 bases from V and 3 from J, leaving 7 bases between them. Germline CDR1 reads LNHDA; CDR2 reads SQIVND (reference sequence). CDR3 in DNA: TGTGCCAGTAGTAACAGAGACTACGAGCAGTACTTC. It codes for CASSNRDYEQYF.

The chain combines TRBV19 with TRBJ1-3, with D perhaps matching TRBD1 (6 bases). Germline V gives CDR1 LNHDA, CDR2 SQIVND (reference sequence). V was pared by 3 bases and J by 2 bases, with 17 bases between. The CDR3 is 17 residues long. In DNA, the CDR3 is TGTGCCAGTAGTATTAACTCCCCGGACAGTACTGGAAACACCATATATTTT. This encodes CASSINSPDSTGNTIYF. The full variable domain, completed using reference TRBV19 and TRBJ1-3, is DGGITQSPKYLFRKEGQNVTLSCEQNLNHDAMYWYRQDPGQGLRLIYYSQIVNDFQKGDIAEGYSVSREKKESFPLTVTSAQKNPTAFYLCASSINSPDSTGNTIYFGEGSWLTVV.

In this sample, this clone turned up a few times. This chain joins TRBV6-4 and TRBJ1-3; no definite D call. Germline CDR1 reads MRHNA; CDR2 reads SNTAGT. The CDR3 covers 14 residues. V was cut by 2 bases and J by 5 bases, with 10 bases left in between. In DNA, the CDR3 is TGTGCCAGCAGTGACCGGGAACGCAGAAACACCATATATTTT. Translating it yields CASSDRERRNTIYF.

This rearrangement joins TRBV11-2 to TRBJ2-3; no definite D call. There are 12 residues in the CDR3. Trimming took off 10 bases at V and 6 bases at J, with 14 bases between the two ends. The germline CDR1 and CDR2 sequences are SGHAT and FQNNGV. CDR3: CATTNRWDTQYF. In DNA, the CDR3 is TGTGCCACCACAAACCGCTGGGATACGCAGTATTTT.

V is TRBV6-6 and J is TRBJ1-3, with D possibly being TRBD1 (6 bases). Trimming took off 2 bases at V and 4 bases at J, with 12 bases between the two ends. The CDR3 length is 15 residues. The V gene's germline CDR1 is MNHNY and CDR2 SVGAGI (reference sequence). The CDR3 DNA reads TGTGCCAGCAGTTACATACAGGGTATCGGAAACACCATATATTTT. It yields the protein CASSYIQGIGNTIYF.

The V and J genes are TRBV7-2 and TRBJ2-1, with 10 bases fitting TRBD2. The CDR3 consists of 16 residues. Per germline, CDR1 SGHTA and CDR2 FQGNSA. V shed 3 bases, J shed 2 bases, and the junction held 4 bases outside the gene matches. The CDR3 region has the DNA TGTGCCAGCAGCTTGACGAGCGGGGGGGCCTACAATGAGCAGTTCTTC. Amino acid sequence: CASSLTSGGAYNEQFF.

Concerning this clone itself: One junction end disagrees with the germline gene, perhaps due to a read error. The CDR3 DNA sequence: TGTTCCAGCAGCTACGGATACAGGGGGCAATACGAGCAGTACTTC. Protein product: CSSSYGYRGQYEQYF. The V gene is TRBV7-9, the J gene TRBJ2-7; TRBD1 aligns across 9 bases. Germline CDR1 and CDR2: SEHNR and FQNEAQ (reference sequence). There are 15 residues in the CDR3. Filled out from reference TRBV7-9 and TRBJ2-7, the complete variable domain reads DTGVSQNPRHKITKRGQNVTFRCDPISEHNRLYWYRQTLGQGPEFLTYFQNEAQLEKSRLLSDRFSAERPKGSFSTLEIQRTEQGDSAMYLCSSSYGYRGQYEQYFGPGTRLTVT.

J is TRBJ2-5 and V is TRBV27; D is perhaps TRBD2 (5 bases). The germline V gene encodes CDR1 MNHEY and CDR2 SMNVEV (reference sequence). The ends were cut back, 4 bases at V and 7 bases at J, with 7 bases in the middle. The CDR3 is made up of 11 amino acids. CDR3 amino acids: CASSSRGTQYF. CDR3 bases: TGTGCCAGCAGTTCCCGGGGGACCCAGTACTTC.